This T cell receptor beta chain is drawn from a study of cytomegalovirus exposure and HLA in healthy donors (dated by TCRdb to 2016 to 2017). In the study overall: According to an earlier analysis of 550 to 700 of the donors, 200 million or so T cells yielded 117 million unique TCR beta sequences and about 280 Gb of sequence data. Roughly 300 gigabases of sequencing data and 78 million or so unique TCR sequences were included in an early release covering about 600 HLA-typed donors. The genetic ancestry cluster associated with self-reported Caucasian donors included 70% to 85% of the 300 to 400 genotyped donors. The study was designed to test whether signatures of past pathogen exposure could be identified by cataloging public T cell receptors. Using immunosequencing, the study profiled T cell repertoires from about 610 subjects and related those repertoires to cytomegalovirus serostatus. In addition to the first cohort of roughly 670 subjects, a separate validation cohort of 130 or so different subjects was used. To predict cytomegalovirus infection status, the study combined high-throughput TCR immunosequencing, statistical association of individual TCRs with disease status, and machine learning. To study patterns of TCR occurrence, a later analysis re-analyzed previously published TCR beta repertoires from several hundred donors and added high-resolution HLA genotyping. In the later analysis, no new phenotypic data were used to find candidate immune exposures; instead, reliance was placed on TCR beta sequences and their occurrence across donors. In an earlier analysis of 500 to 650 of the donors, high-throughput TCR beta sequencing was used to judge whether each TCR beta V gene segment behaved as functional or pseudogenic. Donor age, sex, ethnicity and CMV serostatus were compiled together with the repertoire data. A later genetic analysis used genome-wide SNP genotypes for about 60% of the roughly 670 donors, treating that subset as a discovery cohort. All discovery cohort repertoires had been generated on a single sequencing platform. HLA typing included class I and class II loci at four-digit resolution. The number of donors typed differed by locus, with roughly 629-640 for A, B, C, DRB1 and DQB1, roughly 550 for DQA1, about 610 for DPA1, and approximately 470 for DPB1. Roughly 5 DR-DQ haplotypes were handled as single units for association and clustering because linkage in the cohort was strong. Across around 400 genotyped donors of the cohort, an average of about 240,000 unique TCR beta nucleotide sequences per donor were sequenced, and 15% to 20% of those sequences were non-productive. Points the paper makes about the study in general: A further reported finding was that TCR beta sequences accurately predicted the HLA-A and HLA-B alleles for most subjects in the first cohort. According to a later analysis, TCR association rates differed among HLA loci, with DRB1 alleles showing the most associated TCRs and HLA-C alleles showing the fewest. While some public TCRs were present in many individuals, most TCR sequences turned up only very rarely across donors. A group of highly shared sequence variants was considered likely to be a technical artifact of the sequencing pipeline. V-gene and J-gene trimming of TCR beta chains was associated with a missense DCLRE1C variant in a later genetic analysis, and the association was replicated in an independent cohort. Some IMGT-functional V segments, including TRBV6-2 and TRBV6-3, could not be told apart with the 87-base-pair reads, so those segments were excluded. For the cohort, immune exposure information was limited to CMV serostatus. The study listed 164 TCR beta chains as associated with cytomegalovirus. According to a later genetic analysis, donors in an Asian-associated ancestry cluster had fewer N-insertions in productive TCRs than the roughly 660-donor mean. Correlated functional status among segregating V segments might be attributable to linkage disequilibrium, but an unknown experimental factor could not be ruled out. In a later analysis, HLA-associated TCR beta chains were found to be more clonally expanded and to have lower generation probabilities than equally common non-associated chains. Because counts were too low, some 17 rarely observed V segments, including chromosome 9 orphons, were excluded from the earlier analysis of 500 to 700 of the donors. According to the authors, the approach could potentially be generalized to other disease states and immunological phenotypes. Three of the identified cytomegalovirus-associated TCR beta chains were confirmed in vitro to be specific for cytomegalovirus antigens. Strong co-occurrence of HLA alleles, especially DR and DQ, made assigning TCR associations to individual alleles difficult. An earlier analysis of 587 of the donors showed that most TCR beta V segments appeared in productive rearrangements either about 87% or about 30% of the time, which broadly matched IMGT annotations. Roughly uniform sequencing depth across donors was assumed in presence/absence analyses, although this assumption may not hold. The classifier was reported to diagnose cytomegalovirus status with high specificity and sensitivity in both the original cohort and the validation cohort. Specific HLA alleles were associated with 15,000 to 20,000 TCR beta sequences at a false discovery rate of 0.05 in a later analysis. In a later analysis, most CMV-associated TCR beta chains were found to appear HLA-restricted, with HLA associations seemingly driven largely by CMV exposure. Because HLA typing was unavailable for some donors at each locus, only the typed subset was used in association tests. In a later analysis, several top co-occurrence clusters were reported to appear linked to parvovirus B19, influenza, CMV and Epstein-Barr virus. This cohort had only TCR beta chains sequenced, and the lack of alpha or paired-chain data limited which features could be detected.

Concerning this clone itself: Its target antigen remains unknown. No much larger clonotype is one base removed from it; base qualities were not supplied.

Including cysteine and phenylalanine, the CDR3 has 14 amino acids. Just the 42-base CDR3 DNA is kept, in frame starting at base 1. V lost 4 bases and J lost 3 bases; the stretch between them is 15 bases long. Sequences GTSNPN (CDR1) and SVGIG (CDR2) are obtained from the germline V gene (reference sequence). Library prep was done by the immunoSEQ multiplex PCR assay. The multiplex PCR relied on a mix of 60 forward primers for TCR Vbeta segments and 13 reverse primers for TCR Jbeta segments. The CDR3 region of rearranged TCR beta genes was amplified from genomic DNA with a multiplex PCR assay. The Illumina HiSeq System was used to sequence the amplified TCR beta libraries as 87-base-pair reads. The study's own analysis went as follows. Across the roughly 700 repertoires, a later analysis counted some 81 million unique TCR beta chains, about 10 million of which were shared by at least two donors. To remove PCR and sequencing errors, raw reads were error-corrected and collapsed into unique sequences using a nearest-neighbor algorithm that merged closely related sequences. CDR3 sequences were aligned to IMGT reference sequences to assign V, D and J gene segments. For a sequence to be retained, at least a six-nucleotide match to both a V gene segment and a J gene segment was required. A rearrangement counted as productive if the CDR3 had no stop codons and remained in frame with V and J, and every other rearrangement counted as non-productive. Following IMGT convention, CDR3 was defined as the stretch from the second conserved V-encoded cysteine to the conserved J-encoded phenylalanine. The earlier analysis of some 550 of the donors excluded any sequence lacking an unambiguous match to a single V gene segment. An earlier analysis of a few hundred of the donors classified V segments as functional when productive rearrangements were above 56.7% and as segregating when the standard deviation between donors was above 5%. A statistical classification framework was built for diagnosing cytomegalovirus status from the catalog of TCR beta chain sequences. A later analysis assigned V and J genes by comparing TCR nucleotide sequences with IMGT/GENE-DB human TR gene sequences. The TCRdist pipeline was used in a later analysis to assign CDR3 sequences and most-parsimonious VDJ recombination scenarios. A later analysis defined each TCR beta chain by its CDR3 amino acid sequence plus V-gene family, and excluded reads lacking a unique V-gene family. As a way to deal with suspected cross-contamination and a sequencing artifact, a later analysis dropped 500 to 700 nucleotide sequences that were highly shared and had low generation probability. For each public chain, a later analysis derived a clonal expansion index from normalized ranks of inferred template counts within each repertoire. In a later analysis, generation probabilities were computed using a VDJ recombination model fitted to out-of-frame rearrangements, and the results were checked against IGoR. Hypergeometric tests were used in a later analysis to score TCR-TCR, TCR-HLA and TCR-CMV co-occurrence, with a repertoire-size bias correction applied to the TCR pairs. In a later analysis, false discovery rates were estimated by permuting HLA or CMV assignments 20 times. In a later analysis, co-occurring TCRs were grouped with DBSCAN, and TCRdist sequence similarity was added when clustering was performed within HLA-allele-positive subsets. For co-occurrence clustering, repertoires with fewer than 30,000 or more than 120,000 public chains were excluded, along with 5 or 6 repertoires with anomalous nucleotide sharing. Not all clones reach the TCRdb copy of this immuneACCESS table, which keeps in-frame sequences only. Checked studies attribute under half of the gap to unresolved V genes and leave the rest unexplained. The V and J calls and clone size were taken over from that table, and D and trimming were inferred from the DNA. The table for this sample lists 60,000 to 70,000 clones; over 75% of them were counted only once. The top ten constitute around 4.7% of the sample.

The cohort consisted of 650 to 700 healthy bone marrow donors. Cohort members were all nominally healthy when sampled, although unrecorded immune exposures were likely present. The donor was CMV seronegative and was included in the group of around 320 seronegative cohort members. A peripheral blood sample was provided by each donor, and peripheral blood mononuclear cells were used for TCR beta sequencing. Genomic DNA was extracted from the blood cell samples with the Qiagen DNeasy Blood Extraction Kit. In this chain, TRBV30 is recombined with TRBJ2-5; D gene: possibly TRBD1, on 5 matching bases. This clonotype originated in a woman aged 25 to 39 in good health and CMV-seronegative. Sequencing used PBMCs. The sequenced DNA is TGTGCCTGGAAAGTAAGAACAGGCGAAGAGACCCAGTACTTC. It is translated as CAWKVRTGEETQYF.